Following are 28 T cell receptor beta chains from one sample sequenced in a study of regulatory T cells in long-lasting Graves disease. Both iRepertoire HTBI primers and Arm-PCR of CDR3 regions were used to build the TCR beta libraries. TCRdb analysed the multiplex PCR reads with MiXCR anew, one entry per CDR3 protein. The sample yields some 250,000 distinct CDR3 sequences, 20% seen once. Time point specified: newly diagnosed GD, antithyroid drugs for less than 3 months. PBMCs were the source of the RNA used for TCR sequencing. Sequencing used peripheral blood mononuclear cells (PBMCs), obtained at new diagnosis, from a patient treated with antithyroid drugs. The receptors originated from a female donor with Graves disease.

This clonotype was seen at least ten times. The chain uses TRBV18 and TRBJ2-3; D is uncertain. This CDR3 has 14 residues. The V and J ends lost 8 bases and 2 bases respectively, with 14 bases between them. Germline V gene data show CDR1 as KGHSH and CDR2 as LQKENI. The CDR3 here is CASTPGWDTDTQYF. In nucleotides, the CDR3 is TGTGCCAGCACGCCCGGGTGGGACACAGATACGCAGTATTTT.

The table lists this clonotype with many counts. The chain uses TRBV7-2 and TRBJ1-2, with 8 bases that match TRBD1. Trimming removed 0 bases from V and 6 bases from J; junction bases left unmatched: 6. This CDR3 contains 15 residues. Looked up from germline, CDR1 is SGHTA and CDR2 is FQGNSA. The CDR3 DNA sequence: TGTGCCAGCAGCTTAGCGACAGGGGCAACGGATGGCTACACCTTC. This codes for CASSLATGATDGYTF.

This chain uses TRBV19 with TRBJ1-1; unclear D gene. Germline CDR1 LNHDA, CDR2 SQIVND (reference sequence). The CDR3 loop spans 12 amino acids. V dropped 4 bases and J dropped 4 bases, with 7 bases sitting between them. The CDR3 region has the DNA TGTGCCAGTAGTAGGGGTACCACTGAAGCTTTCTTT. Protein product: CASSRGTTEAFF.

For this clonotype: A far bigger clonotype differs at one base, so this is likely a read error. V and J are TRBV7-2 and TRBJ1-1; possibly TRBD1 for D (5 bases). CDR1 is SGHTA, CDR2 FQGNSA, per germline. This CDR3 is 14 amino acids long. The CDR3 DNA is TGTGCCAGCAGCATAGCGGGTGTCAGGGCTGAAGCTTTCTTT. This translates into CASSIAGVRAEAFF. Variable domain in full (rest from reference TRBV7-2 and TRBJ1-1): GAGVSQSPSNKVTEKGKDVELRCDPISGHTALYWYRQSLGQGLEFLIYFQGNSAPDKSGLPSDRFSAERTGGSVSTLTIQRTQQEDSAVYLCASSIAGVRAEAFFGQGTRLTVV.

This clonotype was seen ten or more times. The chain is built from TRBV11-2 and TRBJ1-1, with no clear D. The germline V gene has CDR1 SGHAT and CDR2 FQNNGV. The germline V and J ends were trimmed by 1 base and 3 bases, with 6 bases remaining between them. This CDR3 has 13 amino acids. The DNA for the CDR3 is TGTGCCAGCAGCTTAGTAAGGGACACTGAAGCTTTCTTT. It specifies CASSLVRDTEAFF.

Ten or more counts support this clonotype. The chain has TRBV3-1 and TRBJ1-6, with D perhaps TRBD1 (5 bases). This CDR3 is built from 14 residues. The V gene lost 4 bases and the J gene lost 8 bases, with 12 bases spanning the gap. The germline V gene encodes CDR1 LGHDT and CDR2 YNNKEL (reference sequence). The CDR3 DNA sequence: TGTGCCAGCAGCCGACGGGACGACTATTCACCCCTCCACTTT. Translated, it gives CASSRRDDYSPLHF.

This clonotype was seen at least ten times. The rearrangement links TRBV11-3 to TRBJ1-5, with D unresolved. CDR3 size: 12 residues. CDR1 SGHNT and CDR2 YENEEA come from the germline V gene. The V end was cut by 5 bases, the J end by 4 bases, with 6 bases between. The CDR3 DNA reads TGTGCCAGCAGCGCAAGAAATCAGCCCCAGCATTTT. Encoded protein: CASSARNQPQHF.

The rearrangement joins TRBV7-9 to TRBJ1-2; a possible D gene is TRBD1 (5 bases). This CDR3 contains 14 residues. V lost 4 bases, J lost 6 bases, and 15 bases lay in between. The germline V gene encodes CDR1 SEHNR and CDR2 FQNEAQ (reference sequence). The CDR3 DNA follows: TGTGCCAGCAGCTCCCCAGGACATGAAAATGGCTACACCTTC. Encoded protein: CASSSPGHENGYTF.

At least ten counts were recorded for this clonotype. The chain has TRBV27 and TRBJ2-1; 11 bases line up with TRBD2. From germline, CDR1 is MNHEY and CDR2 SMNVEV (reference sequence). V was clipped by 5 bases and J by 6 bases; unmatched bases: 3. This CDR3 contains 14 residues. As DNA, the CDR3 is TGTGCCAGCAGTACCCTAGCGGGAGGCAATGAGCAGTTCTTC. It encodes CASSTLAGGNEQFF.

The sample holds one count of this clonotype. A much larger clone lies a single base off, so this may be a read error. The chain combines TRBV7-2 with TRBJ1-5; D is uncertain. CDR3 length equals 14 residues. Trimming stripped 5 bases from V and 4 bases from J, with 12 bases between. Germline V gives CDR1 SGHTA, CDR2 FQGNSA. The CDR3 DNA is TGTGCCAGCAGCATAGTACTGGTGAATCAGCCCCAGCATTTT. The encoded protein is CASSIVLVNQPQHF.

CDR3 sequence: CAISERQGGRNQPQHF. The CDR3 DNA reads as TGTGCCATCAGTGAGCGACAGGGGGGTCGCAATCAGCCCCAGCATTTT. The chain uses TRBV10-3 and TRBJ1-5; 9 bases fit TRBD1. The CDR3 has 16 amino acids. The ends lost 2 bases at V and 2 bases at J; junction bases unmatched: 4. In germline, CDR1 is ENHRY, CDR2 SYGVKD.

Many counts were recorded for this clonotype. This chain uses TRBV11-2 with TRBJ1-2; perhaps TRBD1 as D (6 bases). The CDR3 has 15 amino acids. The V gene's germline CDR1 is SGHAT and CDR2 FQNNGV. Trimming cost V 5 bases and J 1 base, with 14 bases left between them. DNA for the CDR3: TGTGCCAGCAGCCCTCTTACAGGGAATAACTATGGCTACACCTTC. Residues: CASSPLTGNNYGYTF. The entire variable domain, with the rest obtained from reference TRBV11-2 and TRBJ1-2, is as follows: EAGVAQSPRYKIIEKRQSVAFWCNPISGHATLYWYQQILGQGPKLLIQFQNNGVVDDSQLPKDRFSAERLKGVDSTLKIQPAKLEDSAVYLCASSPLTGNNYGYTFGSGTRLTVV.

This chain uses TRBV12-3 or TRBV12-4 with TRBJ2-2; 8 bases align to TRBD1. The CDR3 length is 16 residues. J lost 1 base, V lost 8 bases, and 9 bases had no gene match. The CDR3 DNA is TGTGCCAGCGCGATGCCAGGGGGCGGGAACACCGGGGAGCTGTTTTTT. Protein sequence: CASAMPGGGNTGELFF.

This clonotype occurred many times. V usage is TRBV6-2 or TRBV6-3 and J usage is TRBJ2-7, with D perhaps TRBD1 (6 bases). CDR1 MNHEY and CDR2 SVGEGT come from the germline V gene. The ends were cut back, 5 bases at V and 2 bases at J, with 13 bases in the middle. This CDR3 has 14 amino acids. The CDR3: CASSGGRGTYEQYF. DNA of the CDR3: TGTGCCAGCAGTGGTGGCAGGGGAACCTACGAGCAGTACTTC.

The V gene is TRBV6-2 or TRBV6-3, the J gene TRBJ1-6, with 7 nucleotides matching TRBD1. The junction had 6 bases not matched to a gene; V was cut back by 8 bases and J by 5 bases. CDR1 MNHEY and CDR2 SVGEGT come from the germline V gene. The CDR3 loop spans 14 amino acids. The DNA for the CDR3 is TGTGCCAGCCTTGGGACAGATAATAATTCACCCCTCCACTTT. It yields the protein CASLGTDNNSPLHF.

This clonotype has at least ten counts. One junction end does not reproduce the germline sequence, and a read error may be involved. Here the CDR3 reads CASNVGAVTQLLF. CDR3 in DNA: TGTGCCAGCAATGTAGGGGCTGTGACTCAATTACTCTTT. This sequence joins TRBV2 and TRBJ1-1; maybe TRBD1 (5 bases). Per the germline V gene, CDR1 is SNHLY and CDR2 is FYNNEI. CDR3 length: 13 amino acids. The variable domain in full, with the rest retrieved from reference TRBV2 and TRBJ1-1, is EPEVTQTPSHQVTQMGQEVILRCVPISNHLYFYWYRQILGQKVEFLVSFYNNEISEKSEIFDDQFSVERPDGSNFTLKIRSTKLEDSAMYFCASNVGAVTQLLFGQGTRLTVV.

V gene TRBV10-3 combines with J gene TRBJ2-5, with a possible D match to TRBD2 (6 bases). Looked up from germline, CDR1 is ENHRY and CDR2 is SYGVKD. The CDR3 is 14 residues long. The V end lost 2 bases, the J end lost 4 bases, and 11 bases lay between the germline ends. The CDR3 loop reads CAISEPGGAETQYF. The DNA of the CDR3 is TGTGCCATCAGTGAGCCCGGAGGGGCAGAGACCCAGTACTTC.

This sequence joins TRBV24-1 and TRBJ2-3; TRBD1 is a possible D gene (5 bases). V was cut by 4 bases and J by 4 bases, with 11 bases left in between. The CDR3 consists of 14 residues. Germline loops: CDR1 KGHDR, CDR2 SFDVKD. DNA of the CDR3: TGTGCCACCAGTGACCACAGGAACGCAGATACGCAGTATTTT. Protein: CATSDHRNADTQYF.

This clonotype was recorded many times. The chain recombines TRBV29-1 with TRBJ2-7, with D tentatively TRBD2 (6 bases). Per the germline V gene, CDR1 is SQVTM and CDR2 is ANQGSEA. This CDR3 comprises 13 residues. The V gene lost 6 bases and the J gene lost 0 bases, with 12 bases spanning the gap. The CDR3 DNA is TGCAGCGTGGCGACCGGGAGCTCCTACGAGCAGTACTTC. Amino acid sequence: CSVATGSSYEQYF.

V is TRBV6-2 or TRBV6-3 and J is TRBJ1-3, with D possibly TRBD1 on 6 matching bases. V was cut by 5 bases and J by 0 bases, with 17 bases left in between. The germline V gene has CDR1 MNHEY and CDR2 SVGEGT. CDR3 size: 17 residues. CDR3 in DNA: TGTGCCAGCAGTGAAGCAGTATGGACAGCCTCTGGAAACACCATATATTTT. This gives the protein CASSEAVWTASGNTIYF.

This clonotype was seen repeatedly, ten times or more. This rearrangement joins TRBV6-2 or TRBV6-3 to TRBJ2-1; no definite D call. The CDR3 covers 12 residues. V dropped 3 bases and J dropped 4 bases, with 4 bases sitting between them. Germline-derived CDR1 and CDR2 are MNHEY and SVGEGT. CDR3 amino acids: CASSYVYNEQFF. Here the CDR3 DNA reads TGTGCCAGCAGTTATGTATACAATGAGCAGTTCTTC.

The chain has TRBV6-2 or TRBV6-3 and TRBJ1-3; D perhaps matches TRBD1 (6 bases). CDR1 and CDR2 (germline): MNHEY, SVGEGT. V shed 8 bases and J shed 4 bases, with 15 bases lying between them. The CDR3 is made up of 14 amino acids. The CDR3 DNA is TGTGCCAGCCGACTTGACAGGTGGGGAAACACCATATATTTT. It translates to CASRLDRWGNTIYF.

This clonotype was counted many times. The chain carries TRBV4-1 and TRBJ1-2, with a possible D match to TRBD1 (6 bases). Per germline, CDR1 MGHRA and CDR2 YSYEKL. Trimming shortened V by 2 bases and J by 3 bases, and 13 bases separated the two germline ends. This CDR3 has 15 amino acids. DNA of the CDR3: TGCGCCAGCAGCCAACTCGAACAGGGACACTATGGCTACACCTTC. Translated: CASSQLEQGHYGYTF.

This clonotype was seen only a few times. The chain joins TRBV10-3 to TRBJ1-2, with D tentatively TRBD1 (6 bases). Trimming cost V 6 bases and J 3 bases, with 20 bases left between them. Germline V gene sequence: CDR1 ENHRY, CDR2 SYGVKD. This CDR3 comprises 16 residues. The CDR3 reads CAISDRSGGRHYGYTF. The DNA for the CDR3 is TGTGCCATCAGCGATAGAAGCGGGGGGCGCCACTATGGCTACACCTTC.

This clonotype was observed many times. The DNA for the CDR3 is TGTGCCAGCAGCTTCAACAGGGAACGGCACTACGAGCAGTACTTC. It codes for CASSFNRERHYEQYF. The chain couples TRBV13 to TRBJ2-7; D possibly corresponds to TRBD1 (6 bases). CDR3 size: 15 residues. Trimming shortened V by 3 bases and J by 3 bases, and 15 bases separated the two germline ends. Germline loops: CDR1 PRHDT, CDR2 FYEKMQ (reference sequence).

Turning to this clonotype: Sequence at one end of the junction differs from germline and may be a read error. This chain links TRBV7-2 with TRBJ2-4, with 9 positions matching TRBD1. CDR1 and CDR2 from the germline V gene are SGHTA and FQGNSA. CDR3 length: 17 amino acids. CDR3 sequence: CASNLAGTGNPGDIQYF. The CDR3 region has the DNA TGTGCCAGCAACTTAGCAGGGACAGGGAACCCTGGGGACATCCAGTACTTC.

The J gene is TRBJ2-1, the V gene TRBV9; the D gene is possibly TRBD2 (7 bases). This CDR3 comprises 15 residues. CDR1 is SGDLS, CDR2 YYNGEE, per germline. V was cut by 0 bases and J by 6 bases, with 13 bases left in between. The CDR3 here is CASSVAGGAFNEQFF. In nucleotides, the CDR3 is TGTGCCAGCAGCGTAGCGGGGGGCGCGTTCAATGAGCAGTTCTTC.

This clonotype was recorded many times. V gene TRBV19 combines with J gene TRBJ1-5, with D possibly matching TRBD1 (5 bases). This CDR3 is 17 amino acids long. V lost 9 bases to trimming and J lost 1 base, with 22 bases between them. The germline V gene has CDR1 LNHDA and CDR2 SQIVND (reference sequence). CDR3 residues: CASRTPGQGLSNQPQHF. The CDR3 coding sequence is TGTGCCAGCCGAACTCCCGGGCAGGGATTAAGCAATCAGCCCCAGCATTTT.